This T cell receptor beta chain was profiled in a study of shared clonotypes between healthy human individuals. CD4+ cells were split into CD45RA+ naive and CD45RA-negative memory subsets. Germline V gives CDR1 MNHEY, CDR2 SMNVEV (reference sequence). The CDR3 is made up of 13 amino acids. Trimming took 2 bases from V and 6 from J, leaving 7 bases between them. TCRdb's table, derived via immunoSEQ multiplex PCR, lists solely in-frame clones and lacks some. The profile shows 950,000 to 1,300,000 clones, approximately 70% of them singletons. The sequence came from a man aged 18 to 29 in good health. Sequences were obtained from memory CD4+ T cells sorted from blood. The subset here: CD45RA-negative fraction. The chain recombines TRBV27 with TRBJ2-2; D not resolved. The CDR3 DNA sequence: TGTGCCAGCAGTTTAACCATGTCCGGGGAGCTGTTTTTT. Protein product: CASSLTMSGELFF.